This record covers a single TCR beta chain. No antigen is known for it. A single base separates this from a much larger clone, so it may be a read error. TCRdb used MiXCR to reprocess the 5' RACE reads, holding one entry per CDR3 protein. The table has about 200,000 distinct CDR3 sequences, approximately 9% seen once. The source of the sample is a study of identical twins. All donors were healthy, and all were Caucasian. Whole-study findings and limits: Some out-of-frame alpha sequences were shared by twins, and these showed excess low generation probability. Possibly, invariant MAIT and iNKT cells partly confounded zero-insertion analyses. Cross-sectional statistical analysis, not tracking of the same donors, underpinned the conclusions.

Germline values: CDR1 SGHRS, CDR2 YFSETQ. V lost 0 bases and J lost 5, with 8 bases in between. This CDR3 is 13 amino acids long. Material for sequencing was memory (CD45RO+) T cells sorted from blood. The TCR was taken from a woman aged 18-29 years in good health. This chain uses TRBV5-1 with TRBJ1-1, with D unresolved. Here the CDR3 reads CASSLGGWTEAFF. The CDR3, as DNA: TGCGCCAGCAGCTTGGGAGGGTGGACTGAAGCTTTCTTT.